This T cell receptor (beta chain) was captured in a study of T cell responses to AZD1222 COVID-19 vaccine. Sequencing used immunoSEQ multiplex PCR; TCRdb keeps in-frame clones, though not all of them. The sample carries some 67,000 clones, 83% recorded once. Worth noting for this clone: The antigen is unknown.

This CDR3 comprises 14 residues. V lost 2 bases to trimming and J lost 3 bases, with 8 bases between them. The V gene's germline CDR1 is LNHDA and CDR2 SQIVND (reference sequence). Notes on the study in general: White British ancestry dominated among donors, who included more females, and clonal diversity was possibly underestimated. Only a handful of AZD1222 recipients tested seropositive at baseline. Compared with day 0, the breadth and depth of the Spike-specific TCR repertoire rose significantly after two doses of AZD1222. Sampling captured repertoires only after the peak T cell response.

The receptor was derived from an adult who received the AZD1222 COVID-19 vaccine. Sequenced material: peripheral blood, taken 28 days after the second AZD1222 dose. The chain couples TRBV19 to TRBJ2-1; D is undetermined. The CDR3 DNA sequence: TGTGCCAGTAGTATATTCCCGGGCTACAATGAGCAGTTCTTC. Encoded protein: CASSIFPGYNEQFF. Filled out from reference TRBV19 and TRBJ2-1, the complete variable domain reads DGGITQSPKYLFRKEGQNVTLSCEQNLNHDAMYWYRQDPGQGLRLIYYSQIVNDFQKGDIAEGYSVSREKKESFPLTVTSAQKNPTAFYLCASSIFPGYNEQFFGPGTRLTVL.